This T cell receptor (beta chain) originates from a study of cytomegalovirus exposure and HLA in healthy donors. General observations from the study: CMV serostatus was the only recorded immune exposure for donors. Trimming of TCR beta V- and J-genes showed a link, identified in a later analysis, to a missense DCLRE1C variant. Later on, an analysis showed TCR association rates differing by HLA locus, with DRB1 the most and HLA-C the fewest.

The PCR contained 60 Vbeta and 13 Jbeta primers. Measured with immunoSEQ multiplex PCR; TCRdb has only the in-frame clones, and not every one. The data contain about 150,000 clones, about 84% of them singletons. As for this clone: Its antigen is unidentified.

The CDR3 consists of 14 residues. Germline V gene data show CDR1 as LGHNA and CDR2 as YSLEER. V was shortened by 0 bases and J by 5 bases, with 10 bases between the two germline ends. The chain carries TRBV4-3 and TRBJ1-2, with no clear D. The sequenced sample consisted of PBMCs. The source is a male donor in good health and CMV-seronegative. CDR3 nucleotide sequence: TGCGCCAGCAGCCAAGATACAGCCCCATATGGCTACACCTTC. This sequence encodes CASSQDTAPYGYTF.